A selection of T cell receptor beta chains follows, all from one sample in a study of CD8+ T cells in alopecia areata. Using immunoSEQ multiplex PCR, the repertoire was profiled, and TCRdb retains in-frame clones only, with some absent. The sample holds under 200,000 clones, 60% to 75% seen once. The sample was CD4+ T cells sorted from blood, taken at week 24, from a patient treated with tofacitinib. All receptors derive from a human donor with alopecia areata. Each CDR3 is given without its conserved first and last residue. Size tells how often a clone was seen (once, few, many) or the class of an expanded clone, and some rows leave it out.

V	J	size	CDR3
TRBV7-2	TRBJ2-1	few	ASSLGLAGSSQF
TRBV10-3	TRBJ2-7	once	AIRPSISLGAYEQY
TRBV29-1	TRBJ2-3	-	SVYEGRSTDTQY
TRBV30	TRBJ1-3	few	ASAGHNSGNTIY
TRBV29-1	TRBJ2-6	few	SVGADRSGANVLT
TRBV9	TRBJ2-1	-	ASSVAKDRVNEQF
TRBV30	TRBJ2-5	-	AWRLAGKQETQY
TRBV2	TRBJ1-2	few	ASSETDRGGGYT
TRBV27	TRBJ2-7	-	ASSLRVRDEQY
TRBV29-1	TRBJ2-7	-	SVTAPYEQY
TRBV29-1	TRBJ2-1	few	SVSAGTGGTDEQF
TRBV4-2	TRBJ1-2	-	ASSQDLAEQYGYT
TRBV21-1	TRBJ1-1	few	ASSKEQQQGANTEAF
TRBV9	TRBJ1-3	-	ASSVGSYGSGNTIY
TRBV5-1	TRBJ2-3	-	ASSLNGGPSTDTQY
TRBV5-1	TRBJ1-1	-	ASSKQGGEAF
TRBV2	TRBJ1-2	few	ASSGDRVDGYT
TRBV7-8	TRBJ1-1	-	ASSPPKGLNTEAF
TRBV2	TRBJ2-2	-	AKGRDTGELF
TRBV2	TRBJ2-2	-	ASSRGDNTGELF
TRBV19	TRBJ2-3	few	ASGSSTATDTQY
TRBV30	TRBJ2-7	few	AWSRRGRGEQY
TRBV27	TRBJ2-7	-	ASSLSAGSYEQY